These 4 T cell receptor beta chains came from one sample sequenced in a study of CD8 T cells in ankylosing spondylitis. TCRdb re-called the 5' RACE reads through MiXCR, storing one row per CDR3 protein. The table includes 350,000 to 400,000 distinct CDR3 sequences, around 20% detected once. What was sequenced was blood, either unsorted or a sorted T cell fraction (not recorded which). These receptor sequences come from a male donor with ankylosing spondylitis or in good health (not recorded which).

This clonotype was counted a few times. The chain carries TRBV6-1 and TRBJ2-7, with TRBD1 as a possible D gene (6 bases). CDR3 length equals 13 residues. Germline V CDR1 and CDR2: MNHNS, SASEGT. Trimming cost V 7 bases and J 3 bases, with 13 bases left between them. CDR3 protein: CASNHRDGYEQYF. The CDR3 DNA reads TGTGCCAGCAACCACAGGGATGGCTACGAGCAGTACTTC.

This clonotype was recorded a few times. This chain joins TRBV2 and TRBJ1-4; the D is unclear. V was shortened by 3 bases and J by 10 bases, with 9 bases between the two germline ends. CDR3 length equals 12 residues. The germline V gene has CDR1 SNHLY and CDR2 FYNNEI. CDR3 region: CASSDHEGKLFF. In nucleotides, the CDR3 is TGTGCCAGCAGTGATCATGAGGGAAAACTGTTTTTT.

The chain is built from TRBV7-6 and TRBJ2-5; 8 nucleotides align to TRBD1. This CDR3 has 14 amino acids. With 5 bases clipped from V and 3 bases from J, the junction kept 5 bases outside the gene matches. Germline loops: CDR1 SGHVS, CDR2 FNYEAQ. CDR3 nucleotide sequence: TGTGCCAGCAGCAAGGGACAGGAAAAAGAGACCCAGTACTTC. Protein product: CASSKGQEKETQYF.

The chain is built from TRBV20-1 and TRBJ2-7; 10 bases align to TRBD2. V was pared by 5 bases and J by 6 bases, with 4 bases of the junction left unmatched. CDR3 length: 12 amino acids. CDR1 is DFQATT and CDR2 is SNEGSKA in the germline V gene (reference sequence). The CDR3 region has the DNA TGCAGTGCTTTAGCGGGGGGACGCGAGCAGTACTTC. Protein sequence: CSALAGGREQYF.